Each of the 16 T cell receptor beta chains below was sequenced from the same sample in a study of cytomegalovirus exposure and HLA in healthy donors (dated by TCRdb to 2016 to 2017). Library preparation was by the immunoSEQ multiplex PCR assay. For the multiplex PCR, a mixture combining 60 forward primers for TCR Vbeta segments and 13 reverse primers for TCR Jbeta segments was used. TCRdb provides this immuneACCESS table in a form limited to in-frame rearrangements. Some clones are lacking; in checked studies, under half of them reflect an unresolved V gene, and why the rest are absent is not known. The sample data list under 130,000 clones, and less than 75% of these were observed just once. The ten most abundant clones make up approximately 11% of the sample. Specimen: PBMCs. These receptors were taken from a man between 40 and 49 years old in good health and CMV-seropositive.

This chain joins TRBV9 and TRBJ1-5, with D perhaps matching TRBD1 (6 bases). CDR3 length equals 14 residues. Trimming removed 0 bases at V and 3 bases at J, with 7 bases between. Looked up from germline, CDR1 is SGDLS and CDR2 is YYNGEE. This CDR3 reads CASSVAGDNQPQHF. The DNA of the CDR3 is TGTGCCAGCAGCGTAGCAGGGGACAATCAGCCCCAGCATTTT.

The chain combines TRBV5-1 with TRBJ2-7, with 10 bases aligning to TRBD2. CDR3 length: 16 residues. J was trimmed by 2 bases and V by 4 bases; bases with no gene match: 9. The germline V gene has CDR1 SGHRS and CDR2 YFSETQ. The CDR3 loop is CASSPLAGEPAYEQYF. CDR3 DNA sequence: TGCGCCAGCAGCCCCCTAGCGGGAGAGCCCGCCTACGAGCAGTACTTC. The full variable domain, with the rest looked up from reference TRBV5-1 and TRBJ2-7, is KAGVTQTPRYLIKTRGQQVTLSCSPISGHRSVSWYQQTPGQGLQFLFEYFSETQRNKGNFPGRFSGRQFSNSRSEMNVSTLELGDSALYLCASSPLAGEPAYEQYFGPGTRLTVT.

The chain recombines TRBV6-5 with TRBJ2-3; no definite D call. This CDR3 is built from 13 residues. V was trimmed by 6 bases and J by 0 bases, leaving 7 bases between them. The germline gives CDR1 MNHEY, CDR2 SVGAGI. CDR3 sequence: CASSPGSTDTQYF. The DNA of the CDR3 is TGTGCCAGCAGCCCCGGGAGCACAGATACGCAGTATTTT.

The sample holds a few counts of this clone. This chain connects TRBV4-1 to TRBJ2-5; D may be TRBD2 (5 bases). CDR3 length: 15 residues. The V gene's germline CDR1 is MGHRA and CDR2 YSYEKL. Between the trimmed V and J ends, which lost 4 bases and 4 bases, there was a span of 16 bases. The CDR3 bases are TGCGCCAGCAGCCTAAGAAATCGGGAAGGAGAGACCCAGTACTTC. Amino acid sequence: CASSLRNREGETQYF.

V usage is TRBV28 and J usage is TRBJ1-4; 9 positions match TRBD1. The germline V gene has CDR1 MDHEN and CDR2 SYDVKM. Trimming at V came to 5 bases and at J to 7 bases, leaving 5 bases not matched to a gene. The CDR3 sequence is 14 residues long. This CDR3 is CASSVGQGSEKLFF. In DNA, the CDR3 is TGTGCCAGCAGTGTGGGACAGGGAAGTGAAAAACTGTTTTTT. Drawing the rest from reference TRBV28 and TRBJ1-4, the complete variable domain is DVKVTQSSRYLVKRTGEKVFLECVQDMDHENMFWYRQDPGLGLRLIYFSYDVKMKEKGDIPEGYSVSREKKERFSLILESASTNQTSMYLCASSVGQGSEKLFFGSGTQLSVL.

V gene TRBV30 combines with J gene TRBJ2-1; TRBD2 matches 13 bases. This CDR3 has 15 amino acids. The germline V gene encodes CDR1 GTSNPN and CDR2 SVGIG (reference sequence). V shed 2 bases, J shed 8 bases, and the junction held 6 bases outside the gene matches. CDR3 amino acids: CAWSTLAGGFDEQFF. The CDR3 region has the DNA TGTGCCTGGAGTACACTAGCGGGAGGGTTCGATGAGCAGTTCTTC.

The V call is TRBV7-8, the J call TRBJ1-5, with TRBD1 matching 7 bases. J lost 5 bases, V lost 5 bases, and 0 bases had no gene match. Germline CDR1 SGHVS, CDR2 FQNEAQ. CDR3 length equals 12 residues. CDR3: CASSGQDQPQHF. CDR3 coding DNA: TGTGCCAGCAGCGGACAGGATCAGCCCCAGCATTTT.

V and J are TRBV19 and TRBJ1-2; TRBD1 is a possible D gene (6 bases). V lost 6 bases and J lost 0, with 11 bases in between. The CDR3 covers 14 residues. Looked up from germline, CDR1 is LNHDA and CDR2 is SQIVND (reference sequence). CDR3 nucleotide sequence: TGTGCCAGTAGAACAAGACAGGCTAACTATGGCTACACCTTC. The encoded protein is CASRTRQANYGYTF.

V usage is TRBV5-8 and J usage is TRBJ2-1, with 7 bases aligning to TRBD2. The germline gives CDR1 SGHTS, CDR2 YDEGEE. The CDR3 length is 16 residues. The junction had 11 bases not matched to a gene; V was cut back by 0 bases and J by 8 bases. CDR3 region: CASSLGLGAGEDEQFF. CDR3 bases: TGTGCCAGCAGCTTGGGTCTCGGGGCGGGGGAGGATGAGCAGTTCTTC.

The chain carries TRBV6-6 and TRBJ2-7; 8 nucleotides line up with TRBD1. Germline trimming cut 4 bases from V and 3 bases from J; bases unmatched to any gene: 5. The CDR3 covers 14 residues. CDR1 and CDR2 from the germline V gene are MNHNY and SVGAGI (reference sequence). As DNA, the CDR3 is TGTGCCAGCAGTTCCGGGACAGGCGTCTACGAGCAGTACTTC. It is translated as CASSSGTGVYEQYF.

The rearrangement uses TRBV5-8 and TRBJ2-1; TRBD2 matches at 8 bases. This CDR3 comprises 15 residues. Germline lookup yields CDR1 SGHTS and CDR2 YDEGEE. J was trimmed by 7 bases and V by 1 base; bases with no gene match: 7. The DNA for the CDR3 is TGTGCCAGCAGCTTGAGGAGCGGGAGTATAAATGAGCAGTTCTTC. This sequence encodes CASSLRSGSINEQFF.

The V and J genes are TRBV19 and TRBJ2-3; D is ambiguous. Trimming removed 3 bases from V and 1 base from J, with 8 bases in between. Germline CDR1 and CDR2: LNHDA and SQIVND (reference sequence). The CDR3 is made up of 14 amino acids. The CDR3: CASSMSSGTDTQYF. CDR3 DNA sequence: TGTGCCAGTAGTATGTCCAGTGGCACAGATACGCAGTATTTT.

V usage is TRBV5-5 and J usage is TRBJ1-1; D unresolved. This CDR3 is 15 amino acids long. V lost 0 bases, J lost 0 bases, and 9 bases lay in between. Germline V gene lookup returns CDR1 SGHKS and CDR2 YYEKEE (reference sequence). The CDR3 sequence: CASSLDTTMNTEAFF. Written as DNA, the CDR3 is TGTGCCAGCAGCTTGGATACAACCATGAACACTGAAGCTTTCTTT.

V is TRBV27 and J is TRBJ1-1; 8 nucleotides line up with TRBD1. Germline values: CDR1 MNHEY, CDR2 SMNVEV (reference sequence). The junction had 9 bases not matched to a gene; V was cut back by 6 bases and J by 3 bases. The CDR3 has 15 residues. The CDR3 DNA is TGTGCCAGCAGACCTGGACAGGGTCGGTACACTGAAGCTTTCTTT. This encodes CASRPGQGRYTEAFF.

This clone was counted a single time. CDR3 bases: TGTGCCAGCAGCTTAGAGAGTGGAAACACCATATATTTT. Amino acids: CASSLESGNTIYF. The chain joins TRBV7-8 to TRBJ1-3; no reliable D call. This CDR3 has 13 residues. In germline, CDR1 is SGHVS, CDR2 FQNEAQ. Trimming removed 1 base at V and 3 bases at J, with 4 bases between.

The chain employs TRBV28 and TRBJ1-1, with D perhaps matching TRBD1 (5 bases). Trimming took 4 bases from V and 5 from J, leaving 17 bases between them. The CDR3 spans 15 residues. CDR1 MDHEN and CDR2 SYDVKM come from the germline V gene. CDR3 protein: CASSSGGGRGTEAFF. The CDR3 nucleotides are TGTGCCAGCAGTTCTGGCGGCGGTCGGGGGACTGAAGCTTTCTTT.